This record concerns one T cell receptor (beta chain) sequence. Its specificity is not known. Patients got ipilimumab 1 mg/kg beginning 14 to 28 days post-transplant. The germline V gene has CDR1 KGHSH and CDR2 LQKENI. CDR3 size: 14 residues. V trimming: 4 bases; J trimming: 1 base; junction bases outside the gene matches: 2. This sample is drawn from a study of ipilimumab plus nivolumab after autologous stem cell transplantation. Study-level background: A median of roughly eight nivolumab and a few ipilimumab doses were given. Regarding the study as a whole: Authors suggest TCR repertoire, Treg phenotype and gut microbiota support further study.

Here immunoSEQ multiplex PCR was the method, and the copy in TCRdb shows in-frame clones only, minus some. This repertoire shows about 20,000 clones, over 65% found once; its top ten account for around 20%. The source material was PBMCs, sampled in a trial of ipilimumab plus nivolumab as post-transplant consolidation. The chain uses TRBV18 and TRBJ1-1; 8 nucleotides agree with TRBD1. This TCR was recovered from a male donor with diffuse large B-cell lymphoma. The CDR3 here is CASSQGQGNTEAFF. The CDR3 DNA follows: TGTGCCAGCTCACAAGGACAGGGGAACACTGAAGCTTTCTTT.